This TCR beta chain was retrieved from a study of cytomegalovirus exposure and HLA in healthy donors. CDR1 is LNHDA, CDR2 SQIVND, per germline (reference sequence). The CDR3 is made up of 19 amino acids. The V gene end was trimmed by 0 bases and the J gene end by 3 bases; junction bases not matched to a gene: 13. Findings and caveats of the study: Previous analysis showed most TCR beta V segments were productive about 87% or about 30% of the time.

It was with 60 Vbeta and 13 Jbeta primers that the PCR ran. Repertoires were generated with immunoSEQ multiplex PCR, while TCRdb's copy carries only in-frame clones and drops some. Found here are 150,000 or so clones, around four fifths of them singletons; the top ten hold approximately 1.4%. Notes on this clone: Its antigen is unknown.

The chain carries TRBV19 and TRBJ2-2; TRBD1 aligns across 7 bases. This clonotype originated in a man aged 30 to 45 in good health and CMV-seronegative. Sequencing used PBMCs. CDR3 coding DNA: TGTGCCAGTAGTATAGATATGGGGGAGACAGGGCTCTACACCGGGGAGCTGTTTTTT. It specifies CASSIDMGETGLYTGELFF. Supplemented by reference TRBV19 and TRBJ2-2, the full variable domain reads DGGITQSPKYLFRKEGQNVTLSCEQNLNHDAMYWYRQDPGQGLRLIYYSQIVNDFQKGDIAEGYSVSREKKESFPLTVTSAQKNPTAFYLCASSIDMGETGLYTGELFFGEGSRLTVL.